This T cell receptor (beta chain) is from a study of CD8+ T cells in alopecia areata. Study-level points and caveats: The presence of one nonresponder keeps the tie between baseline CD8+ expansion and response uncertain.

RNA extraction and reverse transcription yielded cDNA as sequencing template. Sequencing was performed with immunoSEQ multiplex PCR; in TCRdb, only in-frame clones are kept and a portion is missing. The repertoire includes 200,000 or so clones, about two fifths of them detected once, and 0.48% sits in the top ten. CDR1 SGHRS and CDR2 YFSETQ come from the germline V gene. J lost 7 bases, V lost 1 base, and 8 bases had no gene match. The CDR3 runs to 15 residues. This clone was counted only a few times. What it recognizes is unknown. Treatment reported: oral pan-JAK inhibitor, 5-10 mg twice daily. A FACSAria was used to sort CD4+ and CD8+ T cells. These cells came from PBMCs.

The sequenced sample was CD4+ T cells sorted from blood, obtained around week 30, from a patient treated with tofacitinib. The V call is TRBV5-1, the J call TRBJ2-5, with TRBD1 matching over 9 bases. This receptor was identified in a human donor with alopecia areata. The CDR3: CASSLRGQGSGTQYF. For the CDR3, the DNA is TGCGCCAGCAGCTTGAGAGGACAGGGGTCCGGGACCCAGTACTTC. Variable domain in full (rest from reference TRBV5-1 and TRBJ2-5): KAGVTQTPRYLIKTRGQQVTLSCSPISGHRSVSWYQQTPGQGLQFLFEYFSETQRNKGNFPGRFSGRQFSNSRSEMNVSTLELGDSALYLCASSLRGQGSGTQYFGPGTRLLVL.